Following are 8 T cell receptor beta chains from one sample sequenced in a study of OX40 agonist ivuxolimab in advanced cancers. The protocol was immunoSEQ multiplex PCR, while the TCRdb copy is restricted to in-frame clones and leaves out a portion. The data hold approximately 130,000 clones, with about nine tenths observed a single time. Source: CD4+ or CD8+ T cells sorted from blood, taken in a trial of the OX40 agonist ivuxolimab. Receptors originate from an adult with an advanced solid tumor such as melanoma, head and neck, liver or kidney cancer.

The table lists this clone with a count of one. The chain links TRBV7-3 to TRBJ2-5, with D possibly being TRBD2 (6 bases). Germline CDR1 reads SGHTA; CDR2 reads FQGTGA. The length of the CDR3 is 15 residues. V lost 5 bases, J lost 1 base, and 14 bases lay in between. For the CDR3, the DNA is TGTGCCAGCAGCCTTAGCGGAGCAGTCCAAGAGACCCAGTACTTC. Its protein product is CASSLSGAVQETQYF.

The chain couples TRBV7-9 to TRBJ2-1; 7 bases align to TRBD1. Germline lookup yields CDR1 SEHNR and CDR2 FQNEAQ (reference sequence). V trimming: 5 bases; J trimming: 5 bases; junction bases outside the gene matches: 9. This CDR3 comprises 15 residues. In nucleotides, the CDR3 is TGTGCCAGCAGCCGCCACCGGGACAGCAACAATGAGCAGTTCTTC. Translating gives CASSRHRDSNNEQFF.

This clone came up once. The chain joins TRBV5-1 to TRBJ2-1; D not certain. The CDR3 covers 14 residues. Trimming left V 0 bases short and J 3 bases short, with 7 bases between. CDR1 is SGHRS and CDR2 is YFSETQ in the germline V gene. The CDR3 sequence is CASSLDKHYNEQFF. CDR3 nucleotide sequence: TGCGCCAGCAGCTTGGACAAACACTACAATGAGCAGTTCTTC. The full variable domain, with the rest looked up from reference TRBV5-1 and TRBJ2-1, is KAGVTQTPRYLIKTRGQQVTLSCSPISGHRSVSWYQQTPGQGLQFLFEYFSETQRNKGNFPGRFSGRQFSNSRSEMNVSTLELGDSALYLCASSLDKHYNEQFFGPGTRLTVL.

Written as DNA, the CDR3 is TGTGCCAGCAGGCAGACAGGGGGCTACGAGCAGTACTTC. This encodes CASRQTGGYEQYF. This chain joins TRBV28 and TRBJ2-7, with 9 bases matching TRBD1. The CDR3 is 13 amino acids. Trimming removed 6 bases from V and 3 bases from J; junction bases left unmatched: 3. Looked up from germline, CDR1 is MDHEN and CDR2 is SYDVKM.

Turning to this clone: The same CDR3 is also encoded by other DNA sequences in this sample. The rearrangement links TRBV28 to TRBJ2-7; D ambiguous. The germline CDR1 and CDR2 sequences are MDHEN and SYDVKM. V lost 1 base and J 7 bases, leaving 5 bases between the germline ends. CDR3 length equals 11 residues. Written as DNA, the CDR3 is TGTGCCAGCAGTTTATCTCGGGAGCAGTACTTC. Translation: CASSLSREQYF.

The chain has TRBV5-6 and TRBJ2-2; 10 nucleotides align to TRBD2. The CDR3 sequence is 18 residues long. Germline CDR1 SGHDT, CDR2 YYEEEE. V trimming: 0 bases; J trimming: 4 bases; junction bases outside the gene matches: 9. The CDR3 DNA is TGTGCCAGCAGCTTGGAGGCTAGCGGGAGCCCGCGCACCGGGGAGCTGTTTTTT. This gives the protein CASSLEASGSPRTGELFF.

This clone showed up just once. The J gene is TRBJ2-1, the V gene TRBV11-2, with D unclear. Germline loops: CDR1 SGHAT, CDR2 FQNNGV. This CDR3 is built from 18 residues. V was trimmed by 2 bases and J by 0 bases, leaving 17 bases between them. The CDR3 DNA is TGTGCCAGCAGCTTAAGGCCAGGAGTGGGGTACTCCTACAATGAGCAGTTCTTC. Translated, it gives CASSLRPGVGYSYNEQFF.

This chain connects TRBV11-2 to TRBJ2-1; 10 bases match TRBD2. CDR1 and CDR2 from the germline V gene are SGHAT and FQNNGV. V lost 3 bases to trimming and J lost 3 bases; unmatched junction nucleotides: 8. This CDR3 contains 17 residues. In nucleotides, the CDR3 is TGTGCCAGCAGCTTCCCCTTCAGACTAGCGGGCTACAATGAGCAGTTCTTC. Residues: CASSFPFRLAGYNEQFF. The whole variable domain, filled in from reference TRBV11-2 and TRBJ2-1, reads EAGVAQSPRYKIIEKRQSVAFWCNPISGHATLYWYQQILGQGPKLLIQFQNNGVVDDSQLPKDRFSAERLKGVDSTLKIQPAKLEDSAVYLCASSFPFRLAGYNEQFFGPGTRLTVL.